This record covers a single T cell receptor beta chain. Its antigen remains unidentified. CDR3 length: 14 amino acids. V gave up 8 bases and J gave up 8 bases, with 19 bases separating them. Germline V gene data show CDR1 as SGHTA and CDR2 as FQGNSA. The source of the sample is a study of early T cells in non-severe SARS-CoV-2 infection. Study summary: Sequenced bulk RNA came from whole blood that was unsorted, and chains were unpaired. Study conclusions and caveats: The matching step, a VDJdb search, favored anti-spike CD8 responses and missed private and CD4 specificities.

Individual cDNA molecules received unique molecular identifiers. TCRdb fed the 5' RACE reads into MiXCR, producing one record per CDR3 protein. Of 30,000 or so distinct CDR3 sequences listed, around 4.2% are singletons. The sample consisted of whole blood. V gene TRBV7-2 combines with J gene TRBJ2-1; D not resolved. This TCR was recovered from an adult who was a healthcare worker with PCR-confirmed SARS-CoV-2 infection or an uninfected control (not recorded which). In DNA, the CDR3 is TGTGCCAGCGGAGAGACCTTACCCACACATGAGCAGTTCTTC. It yields the protein CASGETLPTHEQFF.